Shown below are 30 T cell receptor beta chains from a single sample sequenced in a study of long-term antiretroviral therapy in people with HIV. An immunoSEQ assay, version v3.0, was performed at survey level. Repertoires were generated with immunoSEQ multiplex PCR, while TCRdb's copy carries only in-frame clones and drops some. The sample carries approximately 33,000 clones, around 85% recorded once. The sequencing used unsorted PBMCs, collected 0.8 years before starting antiretroviral therapy. The receptors here all came from a man between 18 and 29 years old with HIV.

This chain connects TRBV9 to TRBJ2-5; 7 bases match TRBD2. Germline CDR1 SGDLS, CDR2 YYNGEE. Trimming took 5 bases from V and 3 from J; bases not matched to a gene: 7. There are 14 residues in the CDR3. The CDR3 protein is CASSDGLAEETQYF. The CDR3 DNA follows: TGTGCCAGCAGTGACGGCCTAGCGGAAGAGACCCAGTACTTC.

The V and J genes are TRBV5-4 and TRBJ1-4, with a possible D match to TRBD1 (5 bases). Trimming cost V 0 bases and J 8 bases, with 8 bases left between them. CDR1 is SGHNT and CDR2 is YYREEE in the germline V gene (reference sequence). The CDR3 consists of 13 residues. In nucleotides, the CDR3 is TGTGCCAGCAGCTTGGGTAGGGGAGAAAAACTGTTTTTT. It is translated as CASSLGRGEKLFF.

The CDR3 nucleotides read TGTGCCACCCTACCGGGACAGGGTATCCCTCCCCTTGGCTACACCTTC. Protein sequence: CATLPGQGIPPLGYTF. The chain links TRBV27 to TRBJ1-2; TRBD1 matches 9 bases. V gave up 10 bases and J gave up 7 bases; unmatched junction bases: 19. This CDR3 spans 16 amino acids. Germline CDR1 and CDR2: MNHEY and SMNVEV (reference sequence).

This clone has just one count. The rearrangement links TRBV7-2 to TRBJ2-2; D gene uncertain. The V end lost 6 bases, the J end lost 4 bases, and 6 bases lay between the germline ends. The CDR3 extends over 12 amino acids. Germline V gene sequence: CDR1 SGHTA, CDR2 FQGNSA. In DNA, the CDR3 is TGTGCCAGCAGTTTCCCCACCGGGGAGCTGTTTTTT. Protein: CASSFPTGELFF.

As regards this clone: At one end, the junction sequence differs from germline, possibly due to a read error. The chain combines TRBV6-4 with TRBJ2-1; a possible D gene is TRBD1 (6 bases). The CDR3 has 15 amino acids. CDR1 is MRHNA, CDR2 SNTAGT, per germline. The CDR3 DNA reads TGTGCCAGCAGTGAAGGACAGCTACTAGGGACCCCCCTGCTCTTC. This translates into CASSEGQLLGTPLLF.

This chain joins TRBV5-1 and TRBJ2-3; 13 bases are shared with TRBD2. This CDR3 has 15 amino acids. J was trimmed by 3 bases and V by 4 bases; bases with no gene match: 2. Germline CDR1 reads SGHRS; CDR2 reads YFSETQ. The CDR3 is CASSPGLAGTDTQYF. CDR3 nucleotide sequence: TGCGCCAGCAGCCCGGGACTAGCGGGAACAGATACGCAGTATTTT.

The CDR3 sequence: CASSSPGQHYEQYF. DNA for the CDR3: TGTGCCAGCAGCTCGCCGGGACAGCACTACGAGCAGTACTTC. The V gene is TRBV7-2, the J gene TRBJ2-7, with 7 bases that match TRBD1. Per the germline V gene, CDR1 is SGHTA and CDR2 is FQGNSA. Unmatched junction bases numbered 6, after V lost 4 bases and J lost 3 bases. The CDR3 runs 14 residues.

V usage is TRBV27 and J usage is TRBJ1-4, with unresolved D. The CDR3 spans 14 residues. V was trimmed by 3 bases and J by 6 bases, leaving 11 bases between them. Germline V lookup: CDR1 MNHEY, CDR2 SMNVEV (reference sequence). The DNA of the CDR3 is TGTGCCAGCAGTTTGGGCAGGTCCCATGAAAAACTGTTTTTT. This sequence encodes CASSLGRSHEKLFF.

The rearrangement links TRBV5-4 to TRBJ2-3; no definite D call. CDR3 length: 13 amino acids. The V and J ends lost 4 bases and 1 base respectively, with 7 bases between them. CDR1 is SGHNT and CDR2 is YYREEE in the germline V gene (reference sequence). CDR3 loop: CASSHRRTDTQYF. CDR3 nucleotide sequence: TGTGCCAGCAGCCACCGTCGCACAGATACGCAGTATTTT.

V and J are TRBV29-1 and TRBJ2-3; 12 positions match TRBD1. Germline V lookup: CDR1 SQVTM, CDR2 ANQGSEA. V lost 6 bases, J lost 6 bases, and 10 bases stayed unmatched. There are 15 residues in the CDR3. The CDR3 here is CSVGRDRGLVDTQYF. The DNA for the CDR3 is TGCAGCGTCGGCCGGGACAGGGGGCTCGTGGATACGCAGTATTTT.

The chain is built from TRBV4-3 and TRBJ2-7, with a tentative D call TRBD2 (7 bases). The CDR3 loop spans 15 amino acids. Trimming shortened V by 0 bases and J by 7 bases, and 16 bases separated the two germline ends. Germline CDR1 LGHNA, CDR2 YSLEER. The CDR3 spells CASSQEAGDYLEQYF. Written as DNA, the CDR3 is TGCGCCAGCAGCCAAGAGGCAGGGGACTATTTGGAGCAGTACTTC.

The chain carries TRBV5-1 and TRBJ2-1, with D maybe TRBD1 (7 bases). The V gene's germline CDR1 is SGHRS and CDR2 YFSETQ. The germline V and J ends were trimmed by 3 bases and 9 bases, with 13 bases remaining between them. The length of the CDR3 is 13 residues. The CDR3 loop is CASSWTGDSEQFF. As DNA, the CDR3 is TGCGCCAGCAGCTGGACGGGGGACAGTGAGCAGTTCTTC. Full variable domain (missing parts from reference TRBV5-1 and TRBJ2-1): KAGVTQTPRYLIKTRGQQVTLSCSPISGHRSVSWYQQTPGQGLQFLFEYFSETQRNKGNFPGRFSGRQFSNSRSEMNVSTLELGDSALYLCASSWTGDSEQFFGPGTRLTVL.

This rearrangement joins TRBV7-6 to TRBJ1-2; 7 bases align to TRBD1. Germline trimming cut 5 bases from V and 6 bases from J; bases unmatched to any gene: 9. The CDR3 contains 14 residues. Germline V gene lookup returns CDR1 SGHVS and CDR2 FNYEAQ. CDR3 bases: TGTGCCAGCAGCCCAGGGGGGGATGCGAATGGCTACACCTTC. Its translation: CASSPGGDANGYTF.

This clone was observed a few times. This chain connects TRBV9 to TRBJ1-4; D is perhaps TRBD1 (5 bases). The CDR3 is 14 residues long. Germline values: CDR1 SGDLS, CDR2 YYNGEE. V lost 5 bases to trimming and J lost 2 bases, with 10 bases between them. In DNA form, the CDR3 reads TGTGCCAGCAGTCGCGGGGGGACTAATGAAAAACTGTTTTTT. Encoded protein: CASSRGGTNEKLFF. The full variable domain, with the rest looked up from reference TRBV9 and TRBJ1-4, is DSGVTQTPKHLITATGQRVTLRCSPRSGDLSVYWYQQSLDQGLQFLIQYYNGEERAKGNILERFSAQQFPDLHSELNLSSLELGDSALYFCASSRGGTNEKLFFGSGTQLSVL.

This chain links TRBV5-4 with TRBJ2-7; the D gene is possibly TRBD1 (5 bases). V was cut by 2 bases and J by 6 bases, with 12 bases left in between. The germline CDR1 and CDR2 sequences are SGHNT and YYREEE (reference sequence). The CDR3 sequence is 13 residues long. The CDR3 sequence is CASSLGQGLEQYF. The CDR3 DNA follows: TGTGCCAGCAGCTTAGGGCAGGGTCTCGAGCAGTACTTC.

The V gene is TRBV5-4, the J gene TRBJ2-7; D may be TRBD2 (5 bases). The CDR3 is 14 residues long. CDR1 and CDR2 (germline): SGHNT, YYREEE (reference sequence). Trimming pared 3 bases from V and 3 bases from J, leaving 13 bases between. The CDR3 DNA reads TGTGCCAGCAGCTCAGGACCGACTATCTACGAGCAGTACTTC. It translates to CASSSGPTIYEQYF.

The rearrangement links TRBV9 to TRBJ2-5; D unresolved. V was pared by 0 bases and J by 3 bases, with 9 bases between. The CDR3 loop spans 14 amino acids. CDR1 and CDR2 (germline): SGDLS, YYNGEE. Written as DNA, the CDR3 is TGTGCCAGCAGCGTAGATGGCGGTAAAGAGACCCAGTACTTC. It translates to CASSVDGGKETQYF.

The chain links TRBV19 to TRBJ1-2; 8 bases are a match to TRBD1. The V gene's germline CDR1 is LNHDA and CDR2 SQIVND (reference sequence). J lost 4 bases, V lost 7 bases, and 8 bases had no gene match. This CDR3 has 14 residues. Here the CDR3 reads CASTSGTGPYGYTF. CDR3 coding DNA: TGTGCCAGTACCTCCGGGACAGGTCCCTATGGCTACACCTTC. The full variable domain, in which reference TRBV19 and TRBJ1-2 provide the parts outside the CDR3, is DGGITQSPKYLFRKEGQNVTLSCEQNLNHDAMYWYRQDPGQGLRLIYYSQIVNDFQKGDIAEGYSVSREKKESFPLTVTSAQKNPTAFYLCASTSGTGPYGYTFGSGTRLTVV.

This chain links TRBV27 with TRBJ2-2; D is ambiguous. V was clipped by 2 bases and J by 2 bases, with 3 bases between them. This CDR3 has 13 amino acids. Germline V lookup: CDR1 MNHEY, CDR2 SMNVEV (reference sequence). The CDR3 spells CASSLSNTGELFF. CDR3 coding DNA: TGTGCCAGCAGTTTAAGTAACACCGGGGAGCTGTTTTTT.

This chain links TRBV29-1 with TRBJ1-3; TRBD1 matches 7 bases. The CDR3 loop spans 13 amino acids. Trimming cost V 4 bases and J 10 bases; bases outside gene matches: 10. The germline CDR1 and CDR2 sequences are SQVTM and ANQGSEA. The CDR3 here is CSVVVGQSQTIYF. CDR3 nucleotide sequence: TGCAGCGTTGTGGTGGGACAGTCGCAGACCATATATTTT.

The J gene is TRBJ2-2, the V gene TRBV7-3; TRBD2 is a possible D gene (6 bases). The CDR3 covers 15 residues. Germline CDR1 and CDR2: SGHTA and FQGTGA. V shed 5 bases and J shed 5 bases, with 15 bases lying between them. CDR3 bases: TGTGCCAGCAGCCCCGGGGGATTCAATACCGGGGAGCTGTTTTTT. Its translation is CASSPGGFNTGELFF.

V usage is TRBV29-1 and J usage is TRBJ2-7; TRBD1 aligns across 7 bases. Unmatched junction bases numbered 9, after V lost 7 bases and J lost 0 bases. This CDR3 contains 14 residues. Germline loops: CDR1 SQVTM, CDR2 ANQGSEA. This CDR3 reads CSAQTTGDSYEQYF. As DNA, the CDR3 is TGCAGCGCTCAAACTACAGGGGACTCCTACGAGCAGTACTTC.

The V gene is TRBV7-2, the J gene TRBJ2-2; 7 nucleotides line up with TRBD1. V gave up 2 bases and J gave up 6 bases; unmatched junction bases: 6. Per the germline V gene, CDR1 is SGHTA and CDR2 is FQGNSA. The CDR3 covers 15 residues. The CDR3 loop is CASSLNKGAAGELFF. As DNA, the CDR3 is TGTGCCAGCAGCTTAAACAAGGGGGCCGCCGGGGAGCTGTTTTTT.

The chain employs TRBV11-1 and TRBJ2-3, with D unclear. CDR1 and CDR2 from the germline V gene are SGHAT and FQDESV (reference sequence). The CDR3 covers 12 residues. V was trimmed by 5 bases and J by 5 bases, leaving 8 bases between them. CDR3 sequence: CASSGLGDTQYF. The CDR3 bases are TGTGCCAGCAGCGGGCTGGGAGATACGCAGTATTTT.

The genes are TRBV5-6 and TRBJ2-3; 7 positions match TRBD1. The J segment lost 1 base and the V segment lost 9 bases, leaving 11 bases of the junction unmatched. Germline V lookup: CDR1 SGHDT, CDR2 YYEEEE. This CDR3 region has 15 residues. The CDR3 spells CATAYRGFRTDTQYF. The CDR3 coding sequence is TGTGCCACCGCCTACAGGGGTTTTCGCACAGATACGCAGTATTTT.

The chain couples TRBV19 to TRBJ1-2; D may be TRBD1 (6 bases). Germline V gene sequence: CDR1 LNHDA, CDR2 SQIVND (reference sequence). The V end was cut by 4 bases, the J end by 8 bases, with 11 bases between. The CDR3 sequence is 12 residues long. The CDR3 sequence: CASSTGVTGYTF. Written as DNA, the CDR3 is TGTGCCAGTAGTACAGGGGTGACCGGCTACACCTTC. Variable domain in full (rest from reference TRBV19 and TRBJ1-2): DGGITQSPKYLFRKEGQNVTLSCEQNLNHDAMYWYRQDPGQGLRLIYYSQIVNDFQKGDIAEGYSVSREKKESFPLTVTSAQKNPTAFYLCASSTGVTGYTFGSGTRLTVV.

The rearrangement uses TRBV5-6 and TRBJ1-1; no reliable D call. Germline assignment: CDR1 SGHDT and CDR2 YYEEEE. Trimming cost V 2 bases and J 4 bases, with 15 bases left between them. The CDR3 has 15 residues. In DNA form, the CDR3 reads TGTGCCAGCAGCTTTCGGAGGGAGGTAGGCACTGAAGCTTTCTTT. Protein product: CASSFRREVGTEAFF.

The CDR3 here is CASSQETGGTGNTIYF. In DNA, the CDR3 is TGCGCCAGCAGCCAAGAAACAGGGGGCACTGGAAACACCATATATTTT. The V call is TRBV4-3, the J call TRBJ1-3; 9 bases map to TRBD1. Trimming took 0 bases from V and 2 from J; bases not matched to a gene: 2. This CDR3 has 16 residues. CDR1 is LGHNA and CDR2 is YSLEER in the germline V gene.

The chain recombines TRBV6-5 with TRBJ1-5; 7 nucleotides align to TRBD1. Germline CDR1 reads MNHEY; CDR2 reads SVGAGI. After removal of 7 bases from V and 5 bases from J, the junction contained 2 bases not matched to a gene. The CDR3 is 12 amino acids. CDR3 coding DNA: TGTGCCAGCACTACAGGGGATCAGCCCCAGCATTTT. Its translation is CASTTGDQPQHF.

The chain links TRBV4-2 to TRBJ1-2; D not resolved. With 0 bases removed from V and 7 bases from J, the gap between germline ends came to 12 bases. The CDR3 is made up of 14 amino acids. CDR1 is LGHNA, CDR2 YNFKEQ, per germline. The chain's CDR3 is CASSQDQRIGGYTF. DNA for the CDR3: TGTGCCAGCAGCCAAGATCAGCGAATAGGTGGCTACACCTTC.